The 15 T cell receptor beta chains presented below share a single source sample, sequenced in a study of T cells in Graves' hyperthyroidism and ophthalmopathy. Amplified TCR beta CDR3 regions derived from RNA transcripts. HTBI primers were employed in a first-round RT-PCR of the TCR CDR3. TCRdb re-analysed the multiplex PCR reads in MiXCR, keeping a single row per CDR3 protein. The table records 500,000 to 650,000 distinct CDR3 sequences, 14% of them present only once. Sequencing used blood. The receptors here all came from a woman aged 40 to 55 with Graves' hyperthyroidism.

This clonotype was detected many times. J is TRBJ2-5 and V is TRBV15; a weak D match, TRBD1 (5 bases). The CDR3 sequence is 15 residues long. Germline CDR1 reads LNHNV; CDR2 reads YYDKDF (reference sequence). The ends were cut back, 4 bases at V and 5 bases at J, with 17 bases in the middle. The CDR3 nucleotides are TGTGCCACCAGCAAACAGGCCCCTAAAAGGGAGACCCAGTACTTC. Protein: CATSKQAPKRETQYF.

This clonotype was recorded many times. This chain links TRBV9 with TRBJ1-1, with a possible D match to TRBD1 (6 bases). The germline V and J ends were trimmed by 5 bases and 4 bases, with 21 bases remaining between them. This CDR3 comprises 16 residues. The germline V gene encodes CDR1 SGDLS and CDR2 YYNGEE. The DNA of the CDR3 is TGTGCCAGCAGTGCAGAAACCACAGGGTTCGGCACTGAAGCTTTCTTT. Amino acid sequence: CASSAETTGFGTEAFF. Using reference TRBV9 and TRBJ1-1 for the parts outside the CDR3, the full variable domain is DSGVTQTPKHLITATGQRVTLRCSPRSGDLSVYWYQQSLDQGLQFLIQYYNGEERAKGNILERFSAQQFPDLHSELNLSSLELGDSALYFCASSAETTGFGTEAFFGQGTRLTVV.

This chain connects TRBV5-8 to TRBJ2-1, with 9 bases matching TRBD2. This CDR3 is built from 15 residues. The germline CDR1 and CDR2 sequences are SGHTS and YDEGEE. After removal of 0 bases from V and 9 bases from J, the junction contained 7 bases not matched to a gene. DNA of the CDR3: TGTGCCAGCAGCTTGGAGTCTAGCGGGACTGGTGAGCAGTTCTTC. Its translation: CASSLESSGTGEQFF. Variable domain in full (rest from reference TRBV5-8 and TRBJ2-1): EAGVTQSPTHLIKTRGQQATLRCSPISGHTSVYWYQQALGLGLQFLLWYDEGEERNRGNFPPRFSGRQFPNYSSELNVNALELEDSALYLCASSLESSGTGEQFFGPGTRLTVL.

This clonotype has just a few counts. The V call is TRBV20-1, the J call TRBJ1-5; 9 bases agree with TRBD1. The CDR3 spans 15 residues. Germline CDR1 is DFQATT and CDR2 is SNEGSKA (reference sequence). V gave up 6 bases and J gave up 1 base; unmatched junction bases: 7. In DNA, the CDR3 is TGCAGTGCCCCCGACAGGGGGGTCAGCAATCAGCCCCAGCATTTT. This translates into CSAPDRGVSNQPQHF.

The genes are TRBV5-1 and TRBJ2-1; the match to TRBD2 covers 8 bases. J gave up 0 bases and V 0 bases, and 8 bases lay outside the gene matches. The CDR3 spans 18 residues. Per germline, CDR1 SGHRS and CDR2 YFSETQ. CDR3 bases: TGCGCCAGCAGCTTGGGGGTAGCGGGAAGGAGCTCCTACAATGAGCAGTTCTTC. This translates into CASSLGVAGRSSYNEQFF.

This chain connects TRBV28 to TRBJ1-1; D unclear. With 4 bases removed from V and 1 base from J, the gap between germline ends came to 13 bases. The CDR3 covers 15 residues. Germline loops: CDR1 MDHEN, CDR2 SYDVKM. In nucleotides, the CDR3 is TGTGCCAGCAGTTGGGGAAAAGAGGGGAACACTGAAGCTTTCTTT. Translation gives CASSWGKEGNTEAFF. The whole variable domain, filled in from reference TRBV28 and TRBJ1-1, reads DVKVTQSSRYLVKRTGEKVFLECVQDMDHENMFWYRQDPGLGLRLIYFSYDVKMKEKGDIPEGYSVSREKKERFSLILESASTNQTSMYLCASSWGKEGNTEAFFGQGTRLTVV.

This clonotype occurred a few times. The V gene is TRBV12-3 or TRBV12-4, the J gene TRBJ2-1; TRBD2 agrees at 9 bases. The CDR3 totals 17 residues. V shed 6 bases, J shed 7 bases, and the junction held 16 bases outside the gene matches. The CDR3 here is CASSQVASSGKGNEQFF. For the CDR3, the DNA is TGTGCCAGCAGCCAAGTCGCATCTAGCGGGAAGGGTAATGAGCAGTTCTTC.

This clonotype was picked up many times. The chain's CDR3 is CASERAPTSGFEQYF. The CDR3 coding sequence is TGTGCCAGCGAGAGGGCCCCGACTAGCGGGTTCGAGCAGTACTTC. The gene calls are TRBV2 and TRBJ2-7; 10 positions agree with TRBD2. Looked up from germline, CDR1 is SNHLY and CDR2 is FYNNEI. Losses at the gene ends were 8 bases for V and 6 bases for J; bases not matched to a gene: 13. The CDR3 runs to 15 residues.

This clonotype was seen ten or more times. The chain uses TRBV24-1 and TRBJ2-5; 9 bases agree with TRBD1. Unmatched junction bases numbered 5, after V lost 2 bases and J lost 2 bases. This CDR3 is 16 amino acids long. Per germline, CDR1 KGHDR and CDR2 SFDVKD. CDR3 sequence (DNA): TGTGCCACCAGTGATTCCCCGGGACAGGGACAAGAGACCCAGTACTTC. Protein: CATSDSPGQGQETQYF.

The chain links TRBV9 to TRBJ2-3; the match to TRBD2 covers 10 bases. With 1 base clipped from V and 4 bases from J, the junction kept 3 bases outside the gene matches. Germline V gives CDR1 SGDLS, CDR2 YYNGEE. CDR3 length: 15 residues. The CDR3 region is CASSVSGRAPDTQYF. CDR3 coding DNA: TGTGCCAGCAGCGTAAGCGGGAGGGCCCCAGATACGCAGTATTTT.

The sample holds many counts of this clonotype. The CDR3 is CASGTGNTEAFF. CDR3 DNA: TGTGCCAGCGGAACAGGGAATACTGAAGCTTTCTTT. This chain uses TRBV10-3 with TRBJ1-1, with D perhaps matching TRBD1 (6 bases). V dropped 10 bases and J dropped 5 bases, with 14 bases sitting between them. The CDR3 spans 12 residues. Germline CDR1 reads ENHRY; CDR2 reads SYGVKD.

J is TRBJ2-7 and V is TRBV7-2, with a weak D call TRBD1 (5 bases). Germline-derived CDR1 and CDR2 are SGHTA and FQGNSA. The CDR3 extends over 12 amino acids. The V end lost 8 bases, the J end lost 3 bases, and 11 bases lay between the germline ends. CDR3 in amino acids: CASQGSSYEQYF. The CDR3 nucleotides are TGTGCCAGCCAGGGTAGCAGCTACGAGCAGTACTTC. The whole variable domain, remainder taken from reference TRBV7-2 and TRBJ2-7, is GAGVSQSPSNKVTEKGKDVELRCDPISGHTALYWYRQSLGQGLEFLIYFQGNSAPDKSGLPSDRFSAERTGGSVSTLTIQRTQQEDSAVYLCASQGSSYEQYFGPGTRLTVT.

This clonotype has only a few counts. This chain links TRBV7-3 with TRBJ2-3; weak D call: TRBD1 (5 bases). CDR1 is SGHTA and CDR2 is FQGTGA in the germline V gene. V gave up 3 bases and J gave up 3 bases, with 10 bases separating them. The CDR3 runs to 14 residues. CDR3 DNA sequence: TGTGCCAGCAGCTTCTCTGCAGGGACAGATACGCAGTATTTT. It translates to CASSFSAGTDTQYF.

This clonotype was observed a handful of times. V and J are TRBV5-4 and TRBJ1-4; D gene uncertain. The CDR3 totals 13 residues. CDR1 and CDR2 (germline): SGHNT, YYREEE (reference sequence). Trimming removed 2 bases from V and 3 bases from J, with 5 bases in between. CDR3 DNA: TGTGCCAGCAGCTTATCCGCTAATGAAAAACTGTTTTTT. Encoded protein: CASSLSANEKLFF. Filled out from reference TRBV5-4 and TRBJ1-4, the complete variable domain reads ETGVTQSPTHLIKTRGQQVTLRCSSQSGHNTVSWYQQALGQGPQFIFQYYREEENGRGNFPPRFSGLQFPNYSSELNVNALELDDSALYLCASSLSANEKLFFGSGTQLSVL.

As regards this clonotype: No conserved phenylalanine or tryptophan ends this CDR3, so it is likely a read error. V usage is TRBV20-1 and J usage is TRBJ2-1, with 8 bases matching TRBD2. J lost 0 bases, V lost 1 base, and 5 bases had no gene match. The CDR3 spans 16 residues. CDR1 DFQATT and CDR2 SNEGSKA come from the germline V gene (reference sequence). The CDR3 loop reads CSARGPLAGSYNEQFL. The CDR3 region has the DNA TGCAGTGCTAGAGGCCCGCTAGCGGGCTCCTACAATGAGCAGTTCCTC.